A selection of T cell receptor beta chains follows, all from one sample in a study of identical twins. TCRdb called the 5' RACE reads again in MiXCR, with one record for every CDR3 protein. The table lists approximately 500,000 distinct CDR3 sequences, approximately 16% of them singletons. The sample also formed part of further work on yellow fever vaccine responses in identical twins.

The specimen sequenced was CD4+ T cells sorted from blood. These receptors all stem from a woman under 30 in good health. Each CDR3 is given with its conserved first and last residue. The order of the fields is CDR3 protein, CDR3 DNA, J gene, V gene, D gene, clone size, CDR3 length. The D gene is left open where the match is weak. Expanded clones are given a class, and other clones once, few, many or no size at all.

CDR3 protein: CASSPGVGYTF; CDR3 DNA: TGTGCCAGCAGTCCTGGGGTGGGCTACACCTTC; J gene: TRBJ1-2; V gene: TRBV12-3/TRBV12-4; D gene: NA; clone size: few; CDR3 length: 11
CDR3 protein: CASRTGLGNEKLFF; CDR3 DNA: TGTGCCAGCAGGACAGGGTTGGGGAATGAAAAACTGTTTTTT; J gene: TRBJ1-4; V gene: TRBV2; D gene: TRBD1; clone size: NA; CDR3 length: 14
CDR3 protein: CSVDSLAGETQYF; CDR3 DNA: TGCAGCGTTGATTCCCTAGCTGGGGAGACCCAGTACTTC; J gene: TRBJ2-5; V gene: TRBV29-1; D gene: NA; clone size: few; CDR3 length: 13
CDR3 protein: CASSLIGGEQETQYF; CDR3 DNA: TGCGCCAGCAGCTTGATCGGGGGAGAACAAGAGACCCAGTACTTC; J gene: TRBJ2-5; V gene: TRBV5-1; D gene: NA; clone size: NA; CDR3 length: 15
CDR3 protein: CSARDRGQGYYNEQFF; CDR3 DNA: TGCAGTGCTAGAGATCGTGGGCAGGGCTACTACAATGAGCAGTTCTTC; J gene: TRBJ2-1; V gene: TRBV20-1; D gene: NA; clone size: few; CDR3 length: 16
CDR3 protein: CAISESTGVYSPLHF; CDR3 DNA: TGTGCCATCAGTGAATCGACAGGGGTATACTCACCCCTCCACTTT; J gene: TRBJ1-6; V gene: TRBV10-3; D gene: TRBD1; clone size: many; CDR3 length: 15
CDR3 protein: CASTPVDWRYNEQFF; CDR3 DNA: TGTGCCAGCACCCCGGTTGATTGGCGGTACAATGAGCAGTTCTTC; J gene: TRBJ2-1; V gene: TRBV3-1; D gene: NA; clone size: NA; CDR3 length: 15
CDR3 protein: CASSPRPAYNEQFF; CDR3 DNA: TGTGCCAGCAGCCCAAGGCCGGCCTACAATGAGCAGTTCTTC; J gene: TRBJ2-1; V gene: TRBV11-2; D gene: NA; clone size: NA; CDR3 length: 14
CDR3 protein: CASSSQDRGTGELFF; CDR3 DNA: TGTGCCAGCAGTTCCCAAGACCGGGGCACCGGGGAGCTGTTTTTT; J gene: TRBJ2-2; V gene: TRBV28; D gene: NA; clone size: few; CDR3 length: 15
CDR3 protein: CASSPLGPSGTQYF; CDR3 DNA: TGTGCCAGCAGTCCACTGGGGCCTTCAGGTACGCAGTATTTT; J gene: TRBJ2-3; V gene: TRBV27; D gene: NA; clone size: NA; CDR3 length: 14
CDR3 protein: CASSWDRESYEQYF; CDR3 DNA: TGTGCCAGCAGTTGGGACAGGGAAAGCTACGAGCAGTACTTC; J gene: TRBJ2-7; V gene: TRBV6-5; D gene: TRBD1; clone size: NA; CDR3 length: 14
CDR3 protein: CASSLSPRVEQYF; CDR3 DNA: TGTGCCAGCAGTCTGTCCCCCAGGGTCGAGCAGTACTTC; J gene: TRBJ2-7; V gene: TRBV12-3/TRBV12-4; D gene: NA; clone size: many; CDR3 length: 13
CDR3 protein: CASSYTGINNEQFF; CDR3 DNA: TGTGCCAGCAGTTATACGGGGATCAACAATGAGCAGTTCTTC; J gene: TRBJ2-1; V gene: TRBV6-5; D gene: NA; clone size: many; CDR3 length: 14
CDR3 protein: CASSSRGQVLRWVEAFF; CDR3 DNA: TGTGCCAGCAGTTCCCGAGGACAGGTCCTACGGTGGGTTGAAGCTTTCTTT; J gene: TRBJ1-1; V gene: TRBV2; D gene: TRBD1; clone size: few; CDR3 length: 17
CDR3 protein: CSASWQGLETQYF; CDR3 DNA: TGCAGTGCTAGTTGGCAGGGGCTAGAGACCCAGTACTTC; J gene: TRBJ2-5; V gene: TRBV20-1; D gene: NA; clone size: NA; CDR3 length: 13
CDR3 protein: CASSLETGQETQYF; CDR3 DNA: TGTGCCAGCAGCTTGGAGACAGGGCAAGAGACCCAGTACTTC; J gene: TRBJ2-5; V gene: TRBV5-4; D gene: TRBD1; clone size: NA; CDR3 length: 14
CDR3 protein: CATLRAVNTGELFF; CDR3 DNA: TGTGCCACCCTCCGGGCAGTAAACACCGGGGAGCTGTTTTTT; J gene: TRBJ2-2; V gene: TRBV2; D gene: NA; clone size: few; CDR3 length: 14
CDR3 protein: CSARENSVINTEAFF; CDR3 DNA: TGCAGTGCTAGAGAAAATTCAGTAATTAACACTGAAGCTTTCTTT; J gene: TRBJ1-1; V gene: TRBV20-1; D gene: NA; clone size: few; CDR3 length: 15
CDR3 protein: CASLTPTGDNTEAFF; CDR3 DNA: TGTGCCAGCTTAACCCCGACAGGAGACAACACTGAAGCTTTCTTT; J gene: TRBJ1-1; V gene: TRBV12-3/TRBV12-4; D gene: NA; clone size: NA; CDR3 length: 15
CDR3 protein: CASSFRSGGPHEQFF; CDR3 DNA: TGTGCCAGCAGTTTTAGATCGGGAGGGCCCCATGAGCAGTTCTTC; J gene: TRBJ2-1; V gene: TRBV12-3/TRBV12-4; D gene: TRBD2; clone size: NA; CDR3 length: 15
CDR3 protein: CASSFRFLSGGAYTGELFF; CDR3 DNA: TGTGCCAGCAGCTTCCGGTTCCTCTCAGGGGGCGCTTACACCGGGGAGCTGTTTTTT; J gene: TRBJ2-2; V gene: TRBV11-2; D gene: TRBD1; clone size: few; CDR3 length: 19
CDR3 protein: CSAREAQAGELFF; CDR3 DNA: TGCAGTGCTAGAGAGGCCCAAGCCGGGGAGCTGTTTTTT; J gene: TRBJ2-2; V gene: TRBV20-1; D gene: NA; clone size: NA; CDR3 length: 13
CDR3 protein: CASSLGGTYTQYF; CDR3 DNA: TGCGCCAGCAGCTTGGGTGGGACGTATACGCAGTATTTT; J gene: TRBJ2-3; V gene: TRBV5-1; D gene: NA; clone size: NA; CDR3 length: 13
CDR3 protein: CASSQVTTQETQYF; CDR3 DNA: TGTGCCAGCAGCCAAGTCACAACCCAAGAGACCCAGTACTTC; J gene: TRBJ2-5; V gene: TRBV4-2; D gene: NA; clone size: few; CDR3 length: 14
CDR3 protein: CASRPGTASSEQYF; CDR3 DNA: TGTGCCAGCAGGCCCGGGACAGCCAGTTCCGAGCAGTACTTC; J gene: TRBJ2-7; V gene: TRBV12-3/TRBV12-4; D gene: TRBD1; clone size: NA; CDR3 length: 14
CDR3 protein: CSADRGATGELFF; CDR3 DNA: TGCAGCGCAGATAGGGGGGCCACCGGGGAGCTGTTTTTT; J gene: TRBJ2-2; V gene: TRBV29-1; D gene: NA; clone size: few; CDR3 length: 13
CDR3 protein: CASSQPVTSGSGKDTQYF; CDR3 DNA: TGTGCCAGCAGCCAACCGGTAACTAGCGGGAGCGGCAAAGATACGCAGTATTTT; J gene: TRBJ2-3; V gene: TRBV14; D gene: TRBD2; clone size: few; CDR3 length: 18
CDR3 protein: CASRTVTKADSYNEQFF; CDR3 DNA: TGTGCCAGCAGGACCGTGACAAAAGCGGACTCCTACAATGAGCAGTTCTTC; J gene: TRBJ2-1; V gene: TRBV28; D gene: NA; clone size: NA; CDR3 length: 17
CDR3 protein: CSARDGGVVTGELFF; CDR3 DNA: TGCAGTGCTAGAGATGGGGGAGTCGTCACCGGGGAGCTGTTTTTT; J gene: TRBJ2-2; V gene: TRBV20-1; D gene: NA; clone size: NA; CDR3 length: 15
CDR3 protein: CSARDLGGTYEQYF; CDR3 DNA: TGCAGTGCTAGAGATCTCGGGGGAACCTACGAGCAGTACTTC; J gene: TRBJ2-7; V gene: TRBV20-1; D gene: NA; clone size: few; CDR3 length: 14
CDR3 protein: CASSRFPPRDSGEQFF; CDR3 DNA: TGCGCCAGCAGCCGGTTCCCACCCAGGGACAGCGGTGAGCAGTTCTTC; J gene: TRBJ2-1; V gene: TRBV5-1; D gene: TRBD1; clone size: NA; CDR3 length: 16
CDR3 protein: CANPDRKKETQYF; CDR3 DNA: TGTGCCAACCCGGACAGGAAGAAAGAGACCCAGTACTTC; J gene: TRBJ2-5; V gene: TRBV21-1; D gene: NA; clone size: many; CDR3 length: 13
CDR3 protein: CSAGWSYNEQFF; CDR3 DNA: TGCAGTGCTGGGTGGTCCTACAATGAGCAGTTCTTC; J gene: TRBJ2-1; V gene: TRBV20-1; D gene: NA; clone size: NA; CDR3 length: 12
CDR3 protein: CASSPPHQQYF; CDR3 DNA: TGTGCCAGCAGTCCCCCCCACCAGCAGTACTTC; J gene: TRBJ2-7; V gene: TRBV27; D gene: NA; clone size: NA; CDR3 length: 11
CDR3 protein: CASSSGTGGLYQETQYF; CDR3 DNA: TGTGCCAGTAGCTCCGGGACAGGGGGTTTGTACCAAGAGACCCAGTACTTC; J gene: TRBJ2-5; V gene: TRBV19; D gene: TRBD1; clone size: NA; CDR3 length: 17
CDR3 protein: CASRGTVNYGYTF; CDR3 DNA: TGTGCCAGCAGGGGGACGGTGAACTATGGCTACACCTTC; J gene: TRBJ1-2; V gene: TRBV2; D gene: NA; clone size: NA; CDR3 length: 13
CDR3 protein: CSASPPRSEVLYF; CDR3 DNA: TGCAGTGCTAGTCCCCCCCGTAGTGAAGTGCTGTACTTC; J gene: TRBJ2-7; V gene: TRBV20-1; D gene: NA; clone size: NA; CDR3 length: 13
CDR3 protein: CASSQQASGELFF; CDR3 DNA: TGTGCCAGCAGCCAACAAGCTTCCGGGGAGCTGTTTTTT; J gene: TRBJ2-2; V gene: TRBV3-1; D gene: NA; clone size: once; CDR3 length: 13
CDR3 protein: CSVFAGRGNTGELFF; CDR3 DNA: TGCAGTGTTTTCGCAGGACGCGGGAACACCGGGGAGCTGTTTTTT; J gene: TRBJ2-2; V gene: TRBV20-1; D gene: NA; clone size: NA; CDR3 length: 15
CDR3 protein: CASSRGEELPGANVLTF; CDR3 DNA: TGCGCCAGCAGCCGGGGGGAGGAGCTGCCTGGGGCCAACGTCCTGACTTTC; J gene: TRBJ2-6; V gene: TRBV4-1; D gene: NA; clone size: NA; CDR3 length: 17
CDR3 protein: CASTRLAGGQETQYF; CDR3 DNA: TGTGCCAGCACCCGACTAGCGGGGGGCCAAGAGACCCAGTACTTC; J gene: TRBJ2-5; V gene: TRBV2; D gene: TRBD2; clone size: NA; CDR3 length: 15
CDR3 protein: CASSFYRGETQYF; CDR3 DNA: TGTGCCAGCAGTTTCTACAGGGGCGAGACCCAGTACTTC; J gene: TRBJ2-5; V gene: TRBV12-3/TRBV12-4; D gene: TRBD1; clone size: NA; CDR3 length: 13
CDR3 protein: CASSWRGDRDDEQFF; CDR3 DNA: TGCGCCAGCAGCTGGAGGGGGGACAGGGACGATGAGCAGTTCTTC; J gene: TRBJ2-1; V gene: TRBV5-1; D gene: TRBD1; clone size: few; CDR3 length: 15
CDR3 protein: CASSDRGNSPLHF; CDR3 DNA: TGTGCCAGCAGTGACAGGGGGAATTCACCCCTCCACTTT; J gene: TRBJ1-6; V gene: TRBV12-3/TRBV12-4; D gene: TRBD1; clone size: many; CDR3 length: 13
CDR3 protein: CASSQEVRGGWAFF; CDR3 DNA: TGTGCCAGCAGCCAAGAAGTTCGCGGAGGGTGGGCTTTCTTT; J gene: TRBJ1-1; V gene: TRBV3-1; D gene: NA; clone size: many; CDR3 length: 14
CDR3 protein: CASRGGFLRVNEQFF; CDR3 DNA: TGCGCCAGCAGGGGAGGGTTCCTTAGGGTCAATGAGCAGTTCTTC; J gene: TRBJ2-1; V gene: TRBV10-2; D gene: TRBD2; clone size: few; CDR3 length: 15
CDR3 protein: CATRALEEETQYF; CDR3 DNA: TGTGCCACCAGGGCCCTGGAGGAGGAGACCCAGTACTTC; J gene: TRBJ2-5; V gene: TRBV24-1; D gene: NA; clone size: NA; CDR3 length: 13